The 4 T cell receptor beta chains given below trace back to one sample, sequenced in a study of blood T cells in healthy people across ages. A second PCR, run for about 7 to 11 cycles, used a sample-barcoded 5' primer plus a J-beta primer mix. TCRdb recomputed calls from the 5' RACE reads with MiXCR, one row per CDR3 protein. The sample carries approximately 1.5 million distinct CDR3 sequences, about 32% recorded once. The specimen sequenced was blood. The receptors derive from a woman between 25 and 40 years old in good health.

The chain carries TRBV12-3 or TRBV12-4 and TRBJ1-1; tentative D call: TRBD1 (6 bases). Deletions cut 5 bases from V and 9 bases from J, with 19 bases between. CDR3 length equals 14 residues. DNA for the CDR3: TGTGCCAGCAGTCACAGGGCCCTCCCATCTAAAGCTTTCTTT. Protein sequence: CASSHRALPSKAFF.

This clonotype was detected a few times. The chain uses TRBV5-6 and TRBJ2-3; 9 bases are a match to TRBD2. Germline V CDR1 and CDR2: SGHDT, YYEEEE. This CDR3 region has 17 residues. After removal of 1 base from V and 3 bases from J, the junction contained 9 bases not matched to a gene. CDR3 region: CASSLNLGGGATDTQYF. As DNA, the CDR3 is TGTGCCAGCAGCTTGAATTTGGGCGGGGGGGCTACAGATACGCAGTATTTT.

About this clonotype itself: Relative to the germline gene, one junction end is altered; a read error may explain this. In nucleotides, the CDR3 is TGTGCCAGCAGATTAGACAGCTACAATGGGCAGTTCTTC. Protein sequence: CASRLDSYNGQFF. This chain uses TRBV5-4 with TRBJ2-1; D is perhaps TRBD1 (5 bases). This CDR3 contains 13 residues. Looked up from germline, CDR1 is SGHNT and CDR2 is YYREEE (reference sequence).

The V gene is TRBV20-1, the J gene TRBJ2-7, with D perhaps matching TRBD2 (5 bases). Trimming cost V 8 bases and J 0 bases, with 14 bases left between them. Germline V CDR1 and CDR2: DFQATT, SNEGSKA (reference sequence). The CDR3 has 13 residues. The CDR3 DNA sequence: TGCAGTACCGGGGAAGTACACTCCTACGAGCAGTACTTC. It translates to CSTGEVHSYEQYF.